The present TCR beta chain was sequenced within a study of blood T cell repertoires in COVID-19 (dated by TCRdb to 2020 to 2021). Regarding the complete study: Samples from collaborators originated in the United States, Italy and Spain and spanned both the acute and convalescent phases of COVID-19. The material from the prospective study consisted of cDNA or gDNA derived from T cells, B-cell-depleted T cells, or PBMCs. Deeply sampled blood TCRbeta repertoires from subjects exposed to, actively infected with, or recovered from COVID-19 were included in the dataset. The repertoires were made available in a free public database intended to serve as a resource for research on the immune response to SARS-CoV-2. The samples were drawn from two sources: the first 160 participants of the ongoing ImmuneRACE study, and fewer than 1,500 subjects contributed by 6 global collaborators. Sample metadata almost always included a de-identified subject ID, COVID-19 status, age in years and sex. Where HLA class I and class II types were available, the types were taken from metadata supplied by the sample provider, not from assay-based typing.

The immunoSEQ Assay, a bias-controlled multiplex PCR, was used to amplify TCRbeta CDR3 regions from genomic DNA. In the authors' own workflow: The number of nucleated cells in each sample was estimated by amplification of reference gene primers within the assay. Sequence reads were collapsed and filtered to measure the absolute abundance of every unique TCRbeta CDR3 rearrangement. For each sample, productive Simpson clonality was calculated as the square root of Simpson's diversity index across productive rearrangements. TCRdb obtained this table from immuneACCESS and retained in-frame rearrangements with V and J assigned. These tables miss some clones; where compared with another copy, unresolved V genes account for less than half of the shortfall, and the remainder is unexplained. V and J calls and clone size follow that table, whereas D and trimming were derived from the DNA. The table for this sample lists fewer than 65,000 clones; more than 85% of them were counted only once. The ten largest clones add up to approximately 3% of the sample.

Beyond this particular receptor, the publication reports: The amount of clinical and demographic metadata varied by source and participant and was provided uncurated.

On this clone itself: This receptor's antigen is unknown. The record has no base qualities; no much larger clone is one base away.

From the cysteine up to the phenylalanine, the CDR3 has a length of 15 residues. Here the CDR3 DNA is all that survives: 45 bases in frame from base 1. The CDR1 and CDR2 encoded by the germline V gene are LGHNT and FRNRAP. V lost 4 bases and J lost 5 bases, and the count of bases not matched to a germline gene is 8. Each collaborating institution followed its own protocols to collect whole blood in K2EDTA tubes. For TCRbeta analysis, collaborators shipped samples in one of three forms: frozen whole blood, isolated PBMCs, or DNA extracted from either of those sample types. What was sequenced was peripheral blood. The chain links TRBV12-5 with TRBJ1-5, and 7 bases in between align with TRBD1. The receptor was isolated from a man aged 50-59 years with acute or convalescent COVID-19. The nucleotide sequence reads TGTGCTAGTGGTTCAGAGGGGGCTTCATATCAGCCCCAGCATTTT. It encodes CASGSEGASYQPQHF. Here the CDR3 is joined to the reference TRBV12-5 and TRBJ1-5 genes, and the full variable domain is: DARVTQTPRHKVTEMGQEVTMRCQPILGHNTVFWYRQTMMQGLELLAYFRNRAPLDDSGMPKDRFSAEMPDATLATLKIQPSEPRDSAVYFCASGSEGASYQPQHFGDGTRLSIL.